The clone carrying this T cell receptor (beta chain) was recorded a few times. TCRbeta library construction was performed incorporating unique molecular identifiers. TCRdb re-derived calls from the PCR reads in MiXCR, one entry per CDR3 protein. Of around 360,000 distinct CDR3 sequences detected, 9% to 12% appear once; the ten largest clones hold around 2.5%. This sample stems from a study of T-cell reconstitution after alpha-beta-depleted transplantation in children. The sample in question was PBMCs from the stem cell graft donor, obtained from the stem cell graft. The source of this sequence is a human donor who donated a stem cell graft to a child with acute lymphoblastic leukemia.

The CDR3 coding sequence is TGTGCCAGCAGCCTGGGACTAGTCAACGGAATTGAGCAGTTCTTC. Encoded protein: CASSLGLVNGIEQFF. The chain joins TRBV7-2 to TRBJ2-1; 8 bases align to TRBD2. The CDR3 length is 15 residues. Germline V lookup: CDR1 SGHTA, CDR2 FQGNSA. Trimming removed 5 bases from V and 9 bases from J; junction bases left unmatched: 12.